These 26 T cell receptor beta chains were sequenced from one sample in a study of T cells expressing NK-cell markers. TCRdb reprocessed the 5' RACE reads and keeps a single row for each CDR3 protein, giving no DNA. Its table records over 150,000 distinct CDR3 sequences. The sample consisted of blood T cells: a sorted CD56 or NKG2C T cell subset, CD4+ or CD8+ T cells, or bulk PBMC T cells (not recorded which). The receptor set was obtained from a man aged 18-75 years in good health.

The chain couples TRBV15 to TRBJ1-5. Germline-derived CDR1 and CDR2 are LNHNV and YYDKDF (reference sequence). The CDR3 runs 15 residues. The CDR3 sequence is CATSRAGSSNQPQHF.

The chain joins TRBV6-5 to TRBJ2-7; TCRdb picks TRBD2, but there is no DNA to check that call. Germline V lookup: CDR1 MNHEY, CDR2 SVGAGI. The CDR3 is made up of 13 amino acids. CDR3 protein: CASSSLAGYEQYF.

V usage is TRBV29-1 and J usage is TRBJ2-5; the TCRdb call, TRBD1, lacks DNA for checking. The germline CDR1 and CDR2 sequences are SQVTM and ANQGSEA. CDR3 length: 18 residues. This chain's CDR3 is CSVDFPRDSKYYQETQYF.

This chain joins TRBV12-3 or TRBV12-4 and TRBJ2-7; TCRdb's D call, TRBD1, is unchecked because there is no DNA. The CDR3 runs 14 residues. The CDR3: CASSISWDPGEQYF.

The chain links TRBV5-6 to TRBJ2-5; the D call from TCRdb, TRBD1, cannot be confirmed without DNA. Germline values: CDR1 SGHDT, CDR2 YYEEEE. This CDR3 is 13 amino acids long. The CDR3 reads CASRITGFETQYF.

The chain recombines TRBV7-6 with TRBJ2-3; TCRdb gives TRBD1 as the D gene, but with no DNA this cannot be confirmed. The CDR3 length is 14 residues. Looked up from germline, CDR1 is SGHVS and CDR2 is FNYEAQ. The CDR3 here is CASSDPGTTDTQYF.

J is TRBJ2-5 and V is TRBV15; checking the TCRdb D call of TRBD2 is not possible without DNA. The CDR3 is 15 residues long. The germline CDR1 and CDR2 sequences are LNHNV and YYDKDF (reference sequence). CDR3 sequence: CATLPRGVLGETQYF. Complete variable domain (other parts from reference TRBV15 and TRBJ2-5): DAMVIQNPRYQVTQFGKPVTLSCSQTLNHNVMYWYQQKSSQAPKLLFHYYDKDFNNEADTPDNFQSRRPNTSFCFLDIRSPGLGDTAMYLCATLPRGVLGETQYFGPGTRLLVL.

This chain links TRBV18 with TRBJ2-1; the TRBD1 assignment by TCRdb is unverifiable without DNA. The CDR3 is 15 residues long. The germline gives CDR1 KGHSH, CDR2 LQKENI. Here the CDR3 reads CASSPTGGTYNEQFF. The whole variable domain, remainder taken from reference TRBV18 and TRBJ2-1, is NAGVMQNPRHLVRRRGQEARLRCSPMKGHSHVYWYRQLPEEGLKFMVYLQKENIIDESGMPKERFSAEFPKEGPSILRIQQVVRGDSAAYFCASSPTGGTYNEQFFGPGTRLTVL.

The chain combines TRBV7-8 with TRBJ2-5; as DNA is missing, the TRBD1 call by TCRdb cannot be tested. CDR1 is SGHVS and CDR2 is FQNEAQ in the germline V gene. The CDR3 has 15 amino acids. CDR3 sequence: CASSPPRDSQETQYF.

V usage is TRBV12-3 or TRBV12-4 and J usage is TRBJ2-7; TCRdb selects TRBD1, and the lack of DNA leaves this call unchecked. The CDR3 contains 14 residues. This CDR3 reads CASSRRGSTYEQYF.

This sequence joins TRBV20-1 and TRBJ1-4; TCRdb gives TRBD1 as the D gene, but with no DNA this cannot be confirmed. The CDR3 has 12 amino acids. Germline loops: CDR1 DFQATT, CDR2 SNEGSKA (reference sequence). CDR3 protein: CSAAGVWEKLFF.

The V gene is TRBV27, the J gene TRBJ2-7; TCRdb picks TRBD1, but there is no DNA to check that call. CDR3 size: 15 residues. The V gene's germline CDR1 is MNHEY and CDR2 SMNVEV (reference sequence). CDR3 residues: CASSELNRGIDEQYF.

The gene calls are TRBV7-9 and TRBJ1-3. The germline V gene has CDR1 SEHNR and CDR2 FQNEAQ (reference sequence). This CDR3 contains 15 residues. The CDR3 loop is CASSSQSSIGNTIYF.

The chain recombines TRBV13 with TRBJ2-6; TCRdb selects TRBD1, and the lack of DNA leaves this call unchecked. The CDR3 runs 17 residues. The germline CDR1 and CDR2 sequences are PRHDT and FYEKMQ (reference sequence). The CDR3 loop reads CASSPRQGARGANVLTF.

The chain links TRBV6-4 to TRBJ1-4. Germline CDR1 is MRHNA and CDR2 is SNTAGT. This CDR3 spans 15 amino acids. The CDR3 loop reads CASSDSSAGNEKLFF.

This sequence joins TRBV9 and TRBJ2-6; TCRdb gives TRBD1 as the D gene, but with no DNA this cannot be confirmed. This CDR3 spans 18 amino acids. Germline V lookup: CDR1 SGDLS, CDR2 YYNGEE. The CDR3 spells CASSEGAAFYSGANVLTF.

The chain recombines TRBV2 with TRBJ1-2; without DNA, the TCRdb call of TRBD1 cannot be checked. The germline V gene has CDR1 SNHLY and CDR2 FYNNEI. This CDR3 is built from 18 residues. The CDR3 is CASSEARTGDRGDYGYTF.

The chain links TRBV10-3 to TRBJ2-7; TCRdb designates TRBD1, a call that cannot be tested without DNA. Germline CDR1 reads ENHRY; CDR2 reads SYGVKD. The CDR3 sequence is 21 residues long. CDR3 region: CAISDFRVQGTGGLDIYEQYF.

V and J are TRBV2 and TRBJ2-7; TCRdb indicates TRBD1, and absent DNA this call remains unverified. Germline values: CDR1 SNHLY, CDR2 FYNNEI. The CDR3 extends over 15 amino acids. CDR3 loop: CASSVSRAFSYEQYF.

V is TRBV5-1 and J is TRBJ1-1; TCRdb gives TRBD1 as the D gene, but with no DNA this cannot be confirmed. Germline V gives CDR1 SGHRS, CDR2 YFSETQ. The CDR3 is made up of 13 amino acids. The CDR3 sequence is CASSAGQPTEAFF. Full variable domain (missing parts from reference TRBV5-1 and TRBJ1-1): KAGVTQTPRYLIKTRGQQVTLSCSPISGHRSVSWYQQTPGQGLQFLFEYFSETQRNKGNFPGRFSGRQFSNSRSEMNVSTLELGDSALYLCASSAGQPTEAFFGQGTRLTVV.

The chain links TRBV12-3 or TRBV12-4 to TRBJ2-1; the D call of TRBD2 rests on TCRdb alone, since no DNA is present to check it. The CDR3 covers 15 residues. The CDR3 loop reads CASSLLGGGMSEQFF.

The chain couples TRBV6-1 to TRBJ1-1; without DNA, the TCRdb call of TRBD1 cannot be checked. The CDR3 loop spans 12 amino acids. Germline V gives CDR1 MNHNS, CDR2 SASEGT. CDR3 loop: CASSAGGTEAFF.

The chain carries TRBV15 and TRBJ2-1; TCRdb proposes TRBD1, but this gene call is untestable without DNA. Germline CDR1 is LNHNV and CDR2 is YYDKDF (reference sequence). The CDR3 covers 15 residues. The CDR3 region is CATSTRGESYNEQFF.

V and J are TRBV27 and TRBJ2-6. This CDR3 is 14 amino acids long. Looked up from germline, CDR1 is MNHEY and CDR2 is SMNVEV (reference sequence). The CDR3 loop is CASSTISGANVLTF.

V and J are TRBV20-1 and TRBJ1-1. This CDR3 comprises 14 residues. Germline values: CDR1 DFQATT, CDR2 SNEGSKA (reference sequence). CDR3: CSAREGDRNTEAFF.

This chain connects TRBV7-2 to TRBJ2-3; TCRdb's D call, TRBD2, is unchecked because there is no DNA. The CDR3 covers 16 residues. Germline values: CDR1 SGHTA, CDR2 FQGNSA. The CDR3 region is CASSSLTSGVGDTQYF.